This entry is about one T cell receptor (beta chain). TCRdb keeps only in-frame clones here, not all; method: immunoSEQ multiplex PCR. The table lists a few hundred thousand clones, roughly 87% of them singletons. V lost 2 bases to trimming and J lost 1 base; unmatched junction nucleotides: 11. Looked up from germline, CDR1 is SGHAT and CDR2 is FQNNGV. CDR3 length equals 18 residues. The data belong to a study of blood T cell repertoires in COVID-19. For the study at large: PBMCs, B-cell-depleted T cells, or T cells provided the cDNA or gDNA that made up the material.

The genes are TRBV11-2 and TRBJ1-2; 9 bases are shared with TRBD1. The clonotype originates from a man in his fifties or sixties with active or convalescent COVID-19. Material for sequencing was peripheral blood. The chain's CDR3 is CASSLSPLTGGLNYGYTF. Here the CDR3 DNA reads TGTGCCAGCAGCTTATCACCTCTGACAGGGGGGCTTAACTATGGCTACACCTTC.